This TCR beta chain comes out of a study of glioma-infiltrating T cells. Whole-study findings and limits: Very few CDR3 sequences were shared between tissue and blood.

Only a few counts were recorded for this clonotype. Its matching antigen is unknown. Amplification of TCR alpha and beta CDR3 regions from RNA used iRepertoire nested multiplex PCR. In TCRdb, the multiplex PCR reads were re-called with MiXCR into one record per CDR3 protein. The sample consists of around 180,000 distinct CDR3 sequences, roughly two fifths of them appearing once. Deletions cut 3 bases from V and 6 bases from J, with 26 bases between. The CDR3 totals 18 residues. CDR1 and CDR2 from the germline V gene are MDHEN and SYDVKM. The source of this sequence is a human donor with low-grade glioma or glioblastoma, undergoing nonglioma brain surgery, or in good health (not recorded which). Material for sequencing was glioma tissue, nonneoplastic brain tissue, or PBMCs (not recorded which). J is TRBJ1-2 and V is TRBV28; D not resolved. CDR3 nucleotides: TGTGCCAGCAGTTTTTCCCTTGGGCGTTCCCTCCCGTCGGATGGCTACACCTTC. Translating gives CASSFSLGRSLPSDGYTF.